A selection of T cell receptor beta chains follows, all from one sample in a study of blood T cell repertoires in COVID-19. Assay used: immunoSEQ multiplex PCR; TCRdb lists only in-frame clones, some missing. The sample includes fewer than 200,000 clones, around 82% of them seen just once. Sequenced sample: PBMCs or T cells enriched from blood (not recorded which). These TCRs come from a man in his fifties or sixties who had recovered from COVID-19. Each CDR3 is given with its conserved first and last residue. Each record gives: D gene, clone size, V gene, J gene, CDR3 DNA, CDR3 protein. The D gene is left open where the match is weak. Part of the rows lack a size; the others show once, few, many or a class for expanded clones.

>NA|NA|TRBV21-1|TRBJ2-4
TGTGCCAGCAGCAAAGGAGGGGGAGAAAACATTCAGTACTTC
CASSKGGGENIQYF
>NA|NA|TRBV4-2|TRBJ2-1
TGTGCCAGCAGCCAGCCCGCCGGGGACAATGAGCAGTTCTTC
CASSQPAGDNEQFF
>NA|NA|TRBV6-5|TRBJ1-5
TGTGCCAGCAGGCCAGGGTCTAATCAGCCCCAGCATTTT
CASRPGSNQPQHF
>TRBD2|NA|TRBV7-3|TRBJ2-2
TGTGCCAGCAGCACAAGCGGGAGCAACACCGGGGAGCTGTTTTTT
CASSTSGSNTGELFF
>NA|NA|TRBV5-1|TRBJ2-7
TGCGCCAGCAGCGAGGACTCGTACTCCTACGAGCAGTACTTC
CASSEDSYSYEQYF
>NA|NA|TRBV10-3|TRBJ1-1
TGTGCCATCAGTGAGTCTCTAAGGAACACTGAAGCTTTCTTT
CAISESLRNTEAFF
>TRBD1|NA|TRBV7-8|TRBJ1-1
TGTGCCAGCAGCGCCTTCAGGGGGGCGAACACTGAAGCTTTCTTT
CASSAFRGANTEAFF
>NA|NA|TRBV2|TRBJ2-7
TGTGCCAGCAGTGAACAGGGGCTAGGGTCCTACGAGCAGTACTTC
CASSEQGLGSYEQYF
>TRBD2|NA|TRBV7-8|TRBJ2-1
TGTGCCAGCAGCTTAGAATCCGGGACTAAGTACAATGAGCAGTTCTTC
CASSLESGTKYNEQFF
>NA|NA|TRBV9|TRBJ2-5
TGTGCCAGCAGCGTAGATACAGCCCGGGAGACCCAGTACTTC
CASSVDTARETQYF
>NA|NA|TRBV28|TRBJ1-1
TGTGCCGCGTTATTGTACCCCAACTTGAACACTGAAGCTTTCTTT
CAALLYPNLNTEAFF
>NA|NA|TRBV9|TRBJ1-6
TGTGCCAGCAGCGCAGGACAGTATAATTCACCCCTCCACTTT
CASSAGQYNSPLHF
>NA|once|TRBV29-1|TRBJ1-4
TGCAGCGTTGACGACCGGGACACTGAAAAACTGTTTTTT
CSVDDRDTEKLFF
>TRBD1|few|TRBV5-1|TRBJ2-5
TGCGCCAGCAGTGACGGACAGGGTAGCGAGACCCAGTACTTC
CASSDGQGSETQYF
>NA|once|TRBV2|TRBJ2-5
TGTGCCAGCAATGGGGGCTGGGACCAAGAGACCCAGTACTTC
CASNGGWDQETQYF
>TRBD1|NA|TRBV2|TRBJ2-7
TGTGCCAGCAGTCAAGGGACAGGGGCGTCGGGAGAGCAGTACTTC
CASSQGTGASGEQYF
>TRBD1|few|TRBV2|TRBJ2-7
TGTGCCAGCAGCGCCGGGACAGGTTCCTACGAGCAGTACTTC
CASSAGTGSYEQYF
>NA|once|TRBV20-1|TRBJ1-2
TGCAGTGCTAGAATCCCGCGGGGCTACACCTTC
CSARIPRGYTF
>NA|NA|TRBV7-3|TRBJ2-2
TGTGCCAGCAGCTTGACCCGGGAGAATACGAACACCGGGGAGCTGTTTTTT
CASSLTRENTNTGELFF
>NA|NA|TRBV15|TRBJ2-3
TGTGCCACCAGCAGGGAGCGTACGGGACACCGCACAGATACGCAGTATTTT
CATSRERTGHRTDTQYF
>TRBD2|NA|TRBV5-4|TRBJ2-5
TGTGCCAGCACCCCGAGCGGGAGGGTCGAAGAGACCCAGTACTTC
CASTPSGRVEETQYF
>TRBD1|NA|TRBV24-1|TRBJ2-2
TGTGCCACCAGTGATTCTACGACAGGGGGCCCGACCGGGGAGCTGTTTTTT
CATSDSTTGGPTGELFF
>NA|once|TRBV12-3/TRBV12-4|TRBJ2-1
TGTGCCAGCAGTCCTACGGGGTTTGAGCAGTTCTTC
CASSPTGFEQFF
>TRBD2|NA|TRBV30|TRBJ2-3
TGTGCCTGGGGTAAGCGGGGGCTGACAGATACGCAGTATTTT
CAWGKRGLTDTQYF
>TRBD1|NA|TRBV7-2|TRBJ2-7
TGTGCCAGCAGCTCTAACAGGGGGTTTCTCTACGAGCAGTACTTC
CASSSNRGFLYEQYF
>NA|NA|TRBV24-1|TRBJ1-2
TGTGCCACCAGTGATGGGACACGGGCTGGGGACTATGGCTACACCTTC
CATSDGTRAGDYGYTF